This T cell receptor beta chain was sequenced during a study of read filtering for tumor transcriptome and immune sequencing. About the research overall: By R-ISS, stages I, II and III held approximately 8, 16 and 7 patients. DNase treatment preceded whole-transcriptome library preparation. Overall study findings and caveats: Without single-read clonotypes, shared clonotype proportions correlated more between IR-seq and RNA-seq.

This clonotype has a count of ten or more. Antigen specificity is unknown. From around 0.4 ug of RNA, a library with molecular barcoded alpha/delta and beta/gamma adaptors was made. TCRdb re-called the reads through MiXCR, storing one row per CDR3 protein. The sample consists of 100,000 to 150,000 distinct CDR3 sequences, under 15% of them appearing once. Sequencing used a population of CD138-negative cells sorted from bone marrow. This sequence was found in a donor at least 40 years old with multiple myeloma.

The CDR3 loop reads CASSYLGGSYEQYF. CDR3 in DNA: TGTGCCAGCAGTTACCTGGGGGGCTCCTACGAGCAGTACTTC. The chain has TRBV6-5 and TRBJ2-7; perhaps TRBD2 as D (6 bases). This CDR3 comprises 14 residues. The V and J ends lost 2 bases and 0 bases respectively, with 8 bases between them. Germline CDR1 reads MNHEY; CDR2 reads SVGAGI.